This TCR beta chain was documented in a study of siplizumab effects on memory and regulatory T cells. Method: immunoSEQ multiplex PCR; TCRdb's copy keeps in-frame clones and lacks some. This table has fewer than 60,000 clones, roughly 93% appearing once. This TCR came from a human donor in good health. Material for sequencing was CD8+ T cells sorted from blood.

The CDR3: CATSLLAGGNEKLFF. In DNA, the CDR3 is TGTGCCACCAGCTTACTGGCAGGGGGAAATGAAAAACTGTTTTTT. This chain connects TRBV15 to TRBJ1-4; 7 nucleotides align to TRBD1. The CDR3 spans 15 residues. Germline lookup yields CDR1 LNHNV and CDR2 YYDKDF (reference sequence). After removal of 5 bases from V and 5 bases from J, the junction contained 8 bases not matched to a gene.